These 21 T cell receptor beta chains came from one sample sequenced in a study of CD4 T cell repertoires in COVID-19 (dated by TCRdb to the early 2020s). The library was made by the immunoSEQ multiplex PCR assay. The clones in this table, taken by TCRdb from immuneACCESS, are in-frame only. Not every clone is retained; where verified, under half of the shortfall comes from an unresolved V gene, and the cause of the rest is unknown. This sample gives about 24,000 clones in total; 93% of them show up just once. 0.66% of the sample is in the top ten clones. Uncultured memory T cell samples were subjected to sequencing directly after ex vivo isolation. The specimen comprised circulating follicular helper CD4+ T cells (cTfh) from blood, sampled before the COVID-19 pandemic. The intended sense of this specimen's cell subset or site label: circulating T follicular helper cells. The receptor set was obtained from a human donor who had COVID-19.

CDR3 region: CSAKGGDTQYF. Written as DNA, the CDR3 is TGCAGTGCGAAGGGGGGGGATACGCAGTATTTT. The V gene is TRBV20-1, the J gene TRBJ2-3; D is perhaps TRBD2 (7 bases). Germline-derived CDR1 and CDR2 are DFQATT and SNEGSKA (reference sequence). There are 11 residues in the CDR3. V was trimmed by 6 bases and J by 6 bases, leaving 10 bases between them.

This chain links TRBV28 with TRBJ2-7; possibly TRBD1 for D (6 bases). In germline, CDR1 is MDHEN, CDR2 SYDVKM. The ends were cut back, 5 bases at V and 3 bases at J, with 17 bases in the middle. The length of the CDR3 is 15 residues. Written as DNA, the CDR3 is TGTGCCAGCAGTCCCCTCGGGCCCAGGGGCTACGAGCAGTACTTC. Translated, it gives CASSPLGPRGYEQYF.

V is TRBV19 and J is TRBJ2-2; D might be TRBD1 (5 bases). The CDR3 sequence is 14 residues long. The V end was cut by 3 bases, the J end by 4 bases, with 9 bases between. CDR1 and CDR2 (germline): LNHDA, SQIVND (reference sequence). The DNA of the CDR3 is TGTGCCAGTAGTATCCGGCAGGGCACCGGGGAGCTGTTTTTT. Amino acids: CASSIRQGTGELFF.

The chain carries TRBV6-5 and TRBJ1-1, with D maybe TRBD1 (6 bases). The V gene's germline CDR1 is MNHEY and CDR2 SVGAGI. The V gene lost 2 bases and the J gene lost 11 bases, with 18 bases spanning the gap. This CDR3 contains 14 residues. Here the CDR3 reads CASSYDRRSPGAFF. CDR3 DNA: TGTGCCAGCAGTTACGACAGGCGGTCCCCCGGGGCTTTCTTT.

This chain uses TRBV28 with TRBJ1-5, with TRBD1 matching 10 bases. The V gene end was trimmed by 6 bases and the J gene end by 2 bases; junction bases not matched to a gene: 10. CDR1 is MDHEN, CDR2 SYDVKM, per germline. This CDR3 region has 17 residues. The CDR3 nucleotides read TGTGCCAGCAGGGGCGGGGACAGGGGATGGGGCAATCAGCCCCAGCATTTT. Its protein is CASRGGDRGWGNQPQHF.

CDR3 residues: CASSEFSEQYF. DNA of the CDR3: TGTGCCAGCAGTGAGTTCAGCGAGCAGTACTTC. V gene TRBV2 combines with J gene TRBJ2-7; D is ambiguous. This CDR3 has 11 residues. In germline, CDR1 is SNHLY, CDR2 FYNNEI. Trimming removed 3 bases from V and 6 bases from J, with 6 bases in between.

In its sample, this clone was seen a few times. The chain links TRBV16 to TRBJ1-2, with 8 bases lining up with TRBD1. Germline loops: CDR1 KGHSY, CDR2 FQNENV. The CDR3 sequence is 15 residues long. The ends lost 0 bases at V and 4 bases at J; junction bases unmatched: 4. In nucleotides, the CDR3 is TGTGCCAGCAGCCAATCAAGACAGGGGATCTATGGCTACACCTTC. This gives the protein CASSQSRQGIYGYTF.

The gene calls are TRBV5-6 and TRBJ1-1; 8 bases map to TRBD1. The CDR3 is made up of 18 amino acids. V shed 4 bases, J shed 0 bases, and the junction held 14 bases outside the gene matches. The germline V gene encodes CDR1 SGHDT and CDR2 YYEEEE. As DNA, the CDR3 is TGTGCCAGCAGCCCCCCCAGGGGGCAGGCTGCCCTGAACACTGAAGCTTTCTTT. Protein: CASSPPRGQAALNTEAFF.

V is TRBV10-1 and J is TRBJ2-3, with D perhaps TRBD2 (5 bases). CDR3 length: 13 residues. The V gene's germline CDR1 is WNHNN and CDR2 SYGVQD (reference sequence). V was cut by 5 bases and J by 3 bases, with 9 bases left in between. The CDR3 loop reads CASSFSETDTQYF. The CDR3 nucleotides are TGCGCCAGCAGTTTTAGCGAGACAGATACGCAGTATTTT.

The chain is built from TRBV5-8 and TRBJ2-5, with 13 bases fitting TRBD2. The CDR3 sequence is 16 residues long. V dropped 4 bases and J dropped 4; count of bases not matched to a gene: 7. Looked up from germline, CDR1 is SGHTS and CDR2 is YDEGEE. CDR3 DNA: TGTGCCAGCAGCCCGGGGACTAGCGGGGAAGGAGAGACCCAGTACTTC. Translating it yields CASSPGTSGEGETQYF. Together with reference TRBV5-8 and TRBJ2-5, the CDR3 gives the full variable domain: EAGVTQSPTHLIKTRGQQATLRCSPISGHTSVYWYQQALGLGLQFLLWYDEGEERNRGNFPPRFSGRQFPNYSSELNVNALELEDSALYLCASSPGTSGEGETQYFGPGTRLLVL.

This rearrangement joins TRBV19 to TRBJ1-1; no clear D. Germline V CDR1 and CDR2: LNHDA, SQIVND (reference sequence). Between the trimmed V and J ends, which lost 3 bases and 0 bases, there was a span of 5 bases. The CDR3 contains 13 residues. Here the CDR3 DNA reads TGTGCCAGTAGTATCCGGTTGAACACTGAAGCTTTCTTT. This encodes CASSIRLNTEAFF.

This sequence joins TRBV29-1 and TRBJ1-4; D not resolved. With 6 bases removed from V and 3 bases from J, the gap between germline ends came to 14 bases. The germline gives CDR1 SQVTM, CDR2 ANQGSEA. This CDR3 has 14 residues. The DNA for the CDR3 is TGCAGCGTCCTCAGTGACACCTCTAATGAAAAACTGTTTTTT. Translated, it gives CSVLSDTSNEKLFF.

This sequence joins TRBV10-2 and TRBJ1-1, with 10 positions matching TRBD1. CDR3 length: 17 amino acids. Unmatched junction bases numbered 14, after V lost 6 bases and J lost 4 bases. The germline gives CDR1 WSHSY, CDR2 SAAADI. CDR3 in DNA: TGCGCCAGCAGCGACAGGGGGCGACAAGTATTGTCCACTGAAGCTTTCTTT. Its translation is CASSDRGRQVLSTEAFF.

This clone was detected a few times. The chain has TRBV7-2 and TRBJ2-7; tentatively, D is TRBD2 (6 bases). V lost 1 base to trimming and J lost 5 bases, with 21 bases between them. CDR1 is SGHTA, CDR2 FQGNSA, per germline. The CDR3 sequence is 17 residues long. Written as DNA, the CDR3 is TGTGCCAGCAGCTTAGGTAGGCCTTTAACTCCGGGGGACGAGCAGTACTTC. Its translation: CASSLGRPLTPGDEQYF.

Note on this clone: Germline is not matched at one junction end, which may reflect a read error. This chain connects TRBV2 to TRBJ2-1; the match to TRBD2 covers 14 bases. The germline CDR1 and CDR2 sequences are SNHLY and FYNNEI. This CDR3 has 13 amino acids. The CDR3 sequence is CASRRTSGGSEVF. The CDR3 region has the DNA TGTGCCAGCAGAAGGACTAGCGGGGGGTCGGAGGTCTTC.

Only one count was recorded for this clone. The V gene is TRBV4-1, the J gene TRBJ2-3; D possibly corresponds to TRBD1 (6 bases). The CDR3 sequence is 19 residues long. Per germline, CDR1 MGHRA and CDR2 YSYEKL. The V end was cut by 0 bases, the J end by 0 bases, with 19 bases between. DNA of the CDR3: TGCGCCAGCAGCCAAGAAATTGGCACAGGGAGATTTAGCACAGATACGCAGTATTTT. This gives the protein CASSQEIGTGRFSTDTQYF.

The rearrangement uses TRBV28 and TRBJ1-3; D remains ambiguous. This CDR3 spans 14 amino acids. Germline lookup yields CDR1 MDHEN and CDR2 SYDVKM. Trimming shortened V by 2 bases and J by 4 bases, and 9 bases separated the two germline ends. The CDR3 nucleotides are TGTGCCAGCAGTTTAGCCGCGGCGGGAAACACCATATATTTT. Translation: CASSLAAAGNTIYF.

The gene calls are TRBV2 and TRBJ1-2; D remains ambiguous. There are 12 residues in the CDR3. CDR1 SNHLY and CDR2 FYNNEI come from the germline V gene. Between the trimmed V and J ends, which lost 11 bases and 2 bases, there was a span of 12 bases. The CDR3 is CAGVDGNYGYTF. The CDR3 DNA follows: TGTGCCGGTGTAGACGGGAACTATGGCTACACCTTC.

DNA for the CDR3: TGTGCCAGTAAGCAGGGGGCCCTGGACACCGGGGAGCTGTTTTTT. Its translation is CASKQGALDTGELFF. The chain joins TRBV19 to TRBJ2-2; 8 bases agree with TRBD1. V trimming: 7 bases; J trimming: 3 bases; junction bases outside the gene matches: 7. This CDR3 has 15 residues. Germline lookup yields CDR1 LNHDA and CDR2 SQIVND (reference sequence).

The rearrangement uses TRBV9 and TRBJ2-1, with 9 bases identical to TRBD2. Germline V gives CDR1 SGDLS, CDR2 YYNGEE. The CDR3 sequence is 15 residues long. With V trimmed by 0 bases and J by 7 bases, 5 bases remained unmatched. The CDR3 DNA sequence: TGTGCCAGCAGCGTAGGTAGCGGGAGTATAAATGAGCAGTTCTTC. Its translation is CASSVGSGSINEQFF. Based on the CDR3 plus reference TRBV9 and TRBJ2-1, the full variable domain is DSGVTQTPKHLITATGQRVTLRCSPRSGDLSVYWYQQSLDQGLQFLIQYYNGEERAKGNILERFSAQQFPDLHSELNLSSLELGDSALYFCASSVGSGSINEQFFGPGTRLTVL.

This clone was detected only once. The DNA for the CDR3 is TGTGCCAGCAGCTCCCAGGCAACTAATGAAAAACTGTTTTTT. Protein: CASSSQATNEKLFF. The V call is TRBV7-2, the J call TRBJ1-4; D remains unclear. Germline CDR1 is SGHTA and CDR2 is FQGNSA. Trimming left V 4 bases short and J 0 bases short, with 6 bases between. CDR3 size: 14 residues.